The TCR beta chain described here comes from a study of cytomegalovirus exposure and HLA in healthy donors. This CDR3 comprises 13 residues. V shed 4 bases and J 6 bases; nucleotides not matched to a gene: 2. CDR1 PRHDT and CDR2 FYEKMQ come from the germline V gene (reference sequence). The table lists this clone with a count of one. The primer mix had 60 Vbeta and 13 Jbeta primers. Data came from immunoSEQ multiplex PCR; TCRdb stores just in-frame clones and leaves some out. The table lists fewer than 200,000 clones, about three quarters of them singletons. Sequenced input: PBMCs. The clonotype originates from a girl aged 10-17 years in good health and CMV-seronegative. This rearrangement joins TRBV13 to TRBJ2-7, with 11 nucleotides matching TRBD2. DNA for the CDR3: TGTGCCAGCAGCTATAGCGGGGGGGCCGAGCAGTACTTC. This encodes CASSYSGGAEQYF. Variable domain in full (rest from reference TRBV13 and TRBJ2-7): AAGVIQSPRHLIKEKRETATLKCYPIPRHDTVYWYQQGPGQDPQFLISFYEKMQSDKGSIPDRFSAQQFSDYHSELNMSSLELGDSALYFCASSYSGGAEQYFGPGTRLTVT.